Each of the 8 T cell receptor beta chains below was sequenced from the same sample in a study of identifying expanded T cells in peripheral blood. Method: immunoSEQ multiplex PCR; TCRdb's copy keeps in-frame clones and lacks some. Found here are over 100,000 clones, about 87% of them singletons; the top ten hold under 9%. Sequenced: blood. These receptors were taken from a person between 18 and 70 years old in good health.

This chain links TRBV29-1 with TRBJ2-4; 7 nucleotides align to TRBD2. V was pared by 0 bases and J by 8 bases, with 7 bases of the junction left unmatched. Germline CDR1 SQVTM, CDR2 ANQGSEA. The CDR3 runs 14 residues. The CDR3, as DNA: TGCAGCGTTGAAGATGGGGGAGGGGCCTACATTCAGTACTTC. Its translation is CSVEDGGGAYIQYF.

Only one count was recorded for this clone. The chain links TRBV7-2 to TRBJ1-6; 8 bases agree with TRBD1. Trimming at V came to 8 bases and at J to 6 bases, leaving 3 bases not matched to a gene. Germline CDR1 reads SGHTA; CDR2 reads FQGNSA. The CDR3 contains 13 residues. Here the CDR3 reads CASRDRGNSPLHF. As DNA, the CDR3 is TGTGCCAGCCGCGACAGGGGTAATTCACCCCTCCACTTT. The variable domain in full, completed from reference TRBV7-2 and TRBJ1-6, reads GAGVSQSPSNKVTEKGKDVELRCDPISGHTALYWYRQSLGQGLEFLIYFQGNSAPDKSGLPSDRFSAERTGGSVSTLTIQRTQQEDSAVYLCASRDRGNSPLHFGNGTRLTVT.

The rearrangement uses TRBV5-3 and TRBJ1-1, with D maybe TRBD1 (6 bases). TRBV5-3 carries the ORF label, with uncertain function. Trimming cost V 10 bases and J 4 bases, with 17 bases left between them. The CDR3 spans 13 residues. CDR3 bases: TGTGCCGCTCGGGGTACGGGGGCCACTGAAGCTTTCTTT. The encoded protein is CAARGTGATEAFF.

The chain links TRBV29-1 to TRBJ2-5, with TRBD2 as a possible D gene (5 bases). In germline, CDR1 is SQVTM, CDR2 ANQGSEA. This CDR3 spans 12 amino acids. CDR3 DNA sequence: TGCAGTGCTAGCCCGTCTCAAGAGACCCAGTACTTC. Translated, it gives CSASPSQETQYF. The complete variable domain, with remaining parts taken from reference TRBV29-1 and TRBJ2-5, reads SAVISQKPSRDICQRGTSLTIQCQVDSQVTMMFWYRQQPGQSLTLIATANQGSEATYESGFVIDKFPISRPNLTFSTLTVSNMSPEDSSIYLCSASPSQETQYFGPGTRLLVL.

The CDR3 nucleotides read TGTGCCAGCAGCTTGGGGACAGGCTCGGGGTTCAACTATGGCTACACCTTC. Its translation: CASSLGTGSGFNYGYTF. The chain employs TRBV7-2 and TRBJ1-2; 8 bases line up with TRBD1. Germline V lookup: CDR1 SGHTA, CDR2 FQGNSA. The CDR3 loop spans 17 amino acids. V lost 3 bases, J lost 2 bases, and 11 bases stayed unmatched.

The chain joins TRBV7-2 to TRBJ2-3; D ambiguous. CDR1 is SGHTA, CDR2 FQGNSA, per germline. This CDR3 has 15 amino acids. Trimming removed 1 base from V and 6 bases from J, with 14 bases in between. The CDR3, as DNA: TGTGCCAGCAGCTTAGAGGCCCGGGCGTCGGATACGCAGTATTTT. It encodes CASSLEARASDTQYF.

CDR3 sequence (DNA): TGTGCCAGCAGCCAAGCGATCGGGGCGAATTTCTACGAGCAGTACTTC. Translation gives CASSQAIGANFYEQYF. The V and J genes are TRBV4-2 and TRBJ2-7; the D call may be TRBD1 or TRBD2 (5 bases each). Germline V lookup: CDR1 LGHNA, CDR2 YNFKEQ. V was shortened by 1 base and J by 3 bases, with 16 bases between the two germline ends. The CDR3 extends over 16 amino acids.

The V call is TRBV29-1, the J call TRBJ1-3; D may be TRBD1 (6 bases). In germline, CDR1 is SQVTM, CDR2 ANQGSEA. The length of the CDR3 is 14 residues. Deletions cut 6 bases from V and 3 bases from J, with 15 bases between. The CDR3 is CSVAGQRGGNTIYF. The CDR3 DNA follows: TGCAGCGTGGCTGGACAGAGAGGTGGAAACACCATATATTTT.